Shown below are 9 T cell receptor beta chains from a single sample sequenced in a study of blood T cells in healthy people across ages. Alongside a J-beta primer mix, a sample-barcoded 5' primer served in a second PCR lasting roughly 7 to 11 cycles. Each CDR3 protein gets one entry after TCRdb re-called the 5' RACE reads with MiXCR. The table includes around 990,000 distinct CDR3 sequences, 35% to 40% detected once. Sequencing was carried out using blood. The receptors shown here come from a man aged 18 to 30 in good health.

The chain couples TRBV20-1 to TRBJ1-4; perhaps TRBD1 as D (5 bases). Germline CDR1 and CDR2: DFQATT and SNEGSKA (reference sequence). Trimming shortened V by 7 bases and J by 3 bases, and 9 bases separated the two germline ends. CDR3 size: 12 residues. DNA for the CDR3: TGCAGTGGGGGGTTGGCTAATGAAAAACTGTTTTTT. This codes for CSGGLANEKLFF.

The chain uses TRBV6-5 and TRBJ2-3, with 10 positions matching TRBD2. V lost 9 bases, J lost 4 bases, and 13 bases stayed unmatched. The CDR3 length is 16 residues. Germline lookup yields CDR1 MNHEY and CDR2 SVGAGI. CDR3 DNA: TGTGCCAGACCCGAAAAACTAGCGGGGTTGGCAGATACGCAGTATTTT. Its translation is CARPEKLAGLADTQYF.

The V call is TRBV25-1, the J call TRBJ1-4; D gene unclear. This CDR3 comprises 15 residues. The V end lost 1 base, the J end lost 4 bases, and 10 bases lay between the germline ends. CDR1 and CDR2 (germline): MGHDK, SYGVNS. This CDR3 reads CASSEFGSFNEKLFF. The CDR3 DNA reads as TGTGCCAGCAGTGAATTCGGCAGCTTTAATGAAAAACTGTTTTTT. Based on the CDR3 plus reference TRBV25-1 and TRBJ1-4, the full variable domain is EADIYQTPRYLVIGTGKKITLECSQTMGHDKMYWYQQDPGMELHLIHYSYGVNSTEKGDLSSESTVSRIRTEHFPLTLESARPSHTSQYLCASSEFGSFNEKLFFGSGTQLSVL.

The genes are TRBV4-1 and TRBJ1-5; D gene ambiguous. Germline CDR1 and CDR2: MGHRA and YSYEKL. There are 17 residues in the CDR3. The V gene lost 6 bases and the J gene lost 0 bases, with 18 bases spanning the gap. CDR3 sequence reads: CASRRLWQTDSNQPQHF. The CDR3 region has the DNA TGCGCCAGCAGGCGTCTTTGGCAGACTGATAGCAATCAGCCCCAGCATTTT.

This clonotype appeared a few times. The chain has TRBV7-3 and TRBJ2-2; 7 bases line up with TRBD1. Germline loops: CDR1 SGHTA, CDR2 FQGTGA. The CDR3 loop spans 15 amino acids. J was trimmed by 1 base and V by 5 bases; bases with no gene match: 4. CDR3 in DNA: TGTGCCAGCAGCCCTCGGGACAGGAACACCGGGGAGCTGTTTTTT. Its translation is CASSPRDRNTGELFF.

The gene calls are TRBV5-1 and TRBJ1-2, with D possibly TRBD1 on 5 matching bases. Germline CDR1 SGHRS, CDR2 YFSETQ. CDR3 length: 16 residues. Trimming cost V 2 bases and J 2 bases, with 16 bases left between them. As DNA, the CDR3 is TGCGCCAGCAGCTTAAATTCCGGTAGACAGAACTATGGCTACACCTTC. It yields the protein CASSLNSGRQNYGYTF.

The gene calls are TRBV9 and TRBJ2-1; D is unresolved. CDR3 length: 13 amino acids. Germline V CDR1 and CDR2: SGDLS, YYNGEE. The ends were cut back, 3 bases at V and 5 bases at J, with 9 bases in the middle. The CDR3 loop reads CASSGSSNNEQFF. The CDR3 coding sequence is TGTGCCAGCAGCGGATCGAGCAACAATGAGCAGTTCTTC.

There are a few counts of this clonotype. The rearrangement joins TRBV12-3 or TRBV12-4 to TRBJ1-4; D may be TRBD1 (5 bases). The CDR3 extends over 15 amino acids. V lost 6 bases and J lost 8, with 19 bases in between. CDR3 in DNA: TGTGCCAGCAGGCCCGACAGTTGGATTGACGAAAAACTGTTTTTT. Translation: CASRPDSWIDEKLFF.

This clonotype was seen only a few times. The rearrangement links TRBV16 to TRBJ1-2; D ambiguous. From germline, CDR1 is KGHSY and CDR2 FQNENV. V was trimmed by 1 base and J by 4 bases, leaving 10 bases between them. This CDR3 comprises 14 residues. Written as DNA, the CDR3 is TGTGCCAGCAGCCAATTGCTTGGATCCTATGGCTACACCTTC. Protein: CASSQLLGSYGYTF.